The T cell receptor (beta chain) described here comes from a study of shared clonotypes between healthy human individuals. Overall study results and limits: Lower generation probabilities were found for non-shared clonotypes than for those shared by all four donors. Rarefaction gave evidence that sorted-subset sequencing remained incomplete despite large depth.

Memory CD4+ cells were the fraction left after CD45RA+ naive selection. Sequenced by immunoSEQ multiplex PCR; TCRdb stores in-frame clones only, minus some. The profile covers fewer than 3 million clones, with 85% to 95% appearing a single time and approximately 0.41% taken by the ten largest. The count of this clone is one. Its antigen is undetermined. V lost 6 bases and J lost 2; bases outside the gene matches: 12. The CDR3 extends over 15 amino acids. From germline, CDR1 is SQVTM and CDR2 ANQGSEA. Material: naive CD4+ T cells from PBMCs. As for subset: CD45RA+ positively selected. The clonotype was recovered from a man aged 18-30 years in good health. Some clones in this sample may be carry-over from other donors' samples. The chain uses TRBV29-1 and TRBJ2-7, with 8 bases aligning to TRBD1. CDR3 residues: CSVGGRQGRPYEQYF. CDR3 nucleotide sequence: TGCAGCGTGGGAGGCCGACAGGGGAGGCCCTACGAGCAGTACTTC.